This T cell receptor (beta chain) was sequenced in a study of control samples from healthy donors and cancer patients. The CDR3 has 11 residues. Trimming took off 6 bases at V and 4 bases at J, with 6 bases between the two ends. Looked up from germline, CDR1 is SGHVS and CDR2 is FQNEAQ. The repertoire was sequenced with immunoSEQ multiplex PCR; TCRdb's copy has only in-frame clones and lacks some. The sample has about 190,000 clones. The rearrangement joins TRBV7-8 to TRBJ1-1, with D maybe TRBD1 (5 bases). The clonotype originates from a woman between 25 and 40 years old in good health. The sequencing sample was made of blood. This CDR3 is CASRGGTEAFF. The CDR3 nucleotides read TGTGCCAGCAGGGGGGGCACTGAAGCTTTCTTT.